This entry is about one T cell receptor beta chain. Its antigen remains unknown. The V end was cut by 7 bases, the J end by 6 bases, with 16 bases between. CDR1 and CDR2 from the germline V gene are SQVTM and ANQGSEA. The CDR3 consists of 13 residues. Measured with immunoSEQ multiplex PCR; TCRdb has only the in-frame clones, and not every one. This sample has approximately 160,000 clones, with 85% to 90% found just once. This entry is derived from a study of cytomegalovirus exposure and HLA in healthy donors. Study outcomes and limitations: In vitro testing confirmed a few CMV-associated chains as specific for CMV antigens. As was reported, the classifier diagnosed cytomegalovirus status with high specificity and sensitivity. There were some public TCRs occurring in many donors, but most TCR sequences were rare. Overall, under 200 TCR beta chains were annotated as cytomegalovirus-associated.

The specimen was PBMCs. This receptor was taken from a young woman in good health and CMV-seronegative. The rearrangement joins TRBV29-1 to TRBJ1-5, with D perhaps TRBD1 (6 bases). CDR3 loop: CSASPGVGQPQHF. The DNA of the CDR3 is TGCAGCGCCTCCCCAGGGGTGGGTCAGCCCCAGCATTTT.